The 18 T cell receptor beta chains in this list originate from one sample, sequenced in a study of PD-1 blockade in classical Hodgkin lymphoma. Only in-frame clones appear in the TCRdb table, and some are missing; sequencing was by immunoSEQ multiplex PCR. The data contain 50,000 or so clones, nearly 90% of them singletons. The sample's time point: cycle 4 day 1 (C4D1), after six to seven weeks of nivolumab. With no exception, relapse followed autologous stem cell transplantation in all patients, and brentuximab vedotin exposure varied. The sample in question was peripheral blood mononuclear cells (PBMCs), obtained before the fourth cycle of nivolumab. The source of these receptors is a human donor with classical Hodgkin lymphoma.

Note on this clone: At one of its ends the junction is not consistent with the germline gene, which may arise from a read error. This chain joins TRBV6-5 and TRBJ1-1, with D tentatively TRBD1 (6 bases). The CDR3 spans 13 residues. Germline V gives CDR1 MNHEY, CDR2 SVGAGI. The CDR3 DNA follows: TGTGCCATCAGTGACCTGGACAGCATTGAAGCTTTCTTT. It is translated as CAISDLDSIEAFF.

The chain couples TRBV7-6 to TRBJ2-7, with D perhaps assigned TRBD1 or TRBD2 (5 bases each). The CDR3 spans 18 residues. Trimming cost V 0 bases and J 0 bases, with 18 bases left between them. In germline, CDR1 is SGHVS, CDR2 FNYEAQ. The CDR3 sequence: CASSLAVKAGTTSYEQYF. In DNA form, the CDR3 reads TGTGCCAGCAGCTTAGCGGTAAAAGCCGGGACGACCTCCTACGAGCAGTACTTC.

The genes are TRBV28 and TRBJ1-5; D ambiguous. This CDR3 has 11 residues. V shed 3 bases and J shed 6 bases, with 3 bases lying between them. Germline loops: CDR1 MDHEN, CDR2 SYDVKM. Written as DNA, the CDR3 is TGTGCCAGCAGTTTGGGTCAGCCCCAGCATTTT. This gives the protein CASSLGQPQHF.

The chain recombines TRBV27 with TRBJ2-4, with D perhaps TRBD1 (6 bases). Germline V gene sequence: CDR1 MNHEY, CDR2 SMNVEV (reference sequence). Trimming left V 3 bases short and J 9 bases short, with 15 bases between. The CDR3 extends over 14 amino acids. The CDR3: CASSFRPQGTIQYF. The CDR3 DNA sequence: TGTGCCAGCAGTTTCCGACCTCAGGGGACCATTCAGTACTTC.

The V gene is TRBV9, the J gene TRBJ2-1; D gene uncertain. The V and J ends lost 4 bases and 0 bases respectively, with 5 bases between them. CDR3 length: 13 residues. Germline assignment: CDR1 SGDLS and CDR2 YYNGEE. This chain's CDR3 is CASSPSSYNEQFF. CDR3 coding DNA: TGTGCCAGCAGCCCTAGCTCCTACAATGAGCAGTTCTTC. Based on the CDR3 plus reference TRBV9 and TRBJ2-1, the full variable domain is DSGVTQTPKHLITATGQRVTLRCSPRSGDLSVYWYQQSLDQGLQFLIQYYNGEERAKGNILERFSAQQFPDLHSELNLSSLELGDSALYFCASSPSSYNEQFFGPGTRLTVL.

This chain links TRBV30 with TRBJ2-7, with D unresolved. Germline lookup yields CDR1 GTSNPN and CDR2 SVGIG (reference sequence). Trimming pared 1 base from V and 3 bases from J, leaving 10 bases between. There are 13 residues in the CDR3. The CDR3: CAWSAGPVYEQYF. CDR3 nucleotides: TGTGCCTGGAGTGCTGGGCCAGTCTACGAGCAGTACTTC.

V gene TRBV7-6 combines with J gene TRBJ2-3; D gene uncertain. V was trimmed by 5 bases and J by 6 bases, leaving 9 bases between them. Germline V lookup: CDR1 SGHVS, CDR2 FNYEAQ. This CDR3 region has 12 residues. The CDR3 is CASSAGWDTQYF. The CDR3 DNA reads TGTGCCAGCAGCGCAGGCTGGGATACGCAGTATTTT.

The CDR3 DNA follows: TGCGCCAGCAGCTATGGGAGTGAGCAGTTCTTC. Protein sequence: CASSYGSEQFF. This chain links TRBV5-1 with TRBJ2-1, with a possible D match to TRBD2 (5 bases). Trimming took off 3 bases at V and 9 bases at J, with 7 bases between the two ends. The CDR3 has 11 amino acids. Germline CDR1 is SGHRS and CDR2 is YFSETQ.

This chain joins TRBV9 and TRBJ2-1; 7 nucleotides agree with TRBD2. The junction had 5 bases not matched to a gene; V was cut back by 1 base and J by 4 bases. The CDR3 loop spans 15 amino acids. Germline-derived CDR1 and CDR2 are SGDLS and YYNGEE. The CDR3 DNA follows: TGTGCCAGCAGCGTATGGGGGAGGGGATACAATGAGCAGTTCTTC. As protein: CASSVWGRGYNEQFF.

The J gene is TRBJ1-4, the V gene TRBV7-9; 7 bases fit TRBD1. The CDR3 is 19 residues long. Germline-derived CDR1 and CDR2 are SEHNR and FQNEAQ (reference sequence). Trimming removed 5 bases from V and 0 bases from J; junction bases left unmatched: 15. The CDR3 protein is CASSPLRDRRPATNEKLFF. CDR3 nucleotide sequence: TGTGCCAGCAGCCCTCTTAGGGACAGAAGACCCGCAACTAATGAAAAACTGTTTTTT.

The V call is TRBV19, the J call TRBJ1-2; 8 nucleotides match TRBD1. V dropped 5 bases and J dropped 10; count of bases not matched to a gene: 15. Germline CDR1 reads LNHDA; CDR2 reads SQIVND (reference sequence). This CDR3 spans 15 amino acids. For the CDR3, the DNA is TGTGCCAGTAGTGATCCCAGGGGGCCCGTTGTTGTCTACACCTTC. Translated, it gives CASSDPRGPVVVYTF. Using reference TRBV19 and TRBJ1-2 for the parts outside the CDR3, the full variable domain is DGGITQSPKYLFRKEGQNVTLSCEQNLNHDAMYWYRQDPGQGLRLIYYSQIVNDFQKGDIAEGYSVSREKKESFPLTVTSAQKNPTAFYLCASSDPRGPVVVYTFGSGTRLTVV.

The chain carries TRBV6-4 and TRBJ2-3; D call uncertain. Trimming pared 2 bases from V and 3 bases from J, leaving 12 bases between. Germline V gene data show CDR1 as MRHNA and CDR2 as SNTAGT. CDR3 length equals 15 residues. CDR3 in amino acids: CASSDQLAETDTQYF. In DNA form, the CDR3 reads TGTGCCAGCAGTGACCAGTTAGCTGAGACAGATACGCAGTATTTT.

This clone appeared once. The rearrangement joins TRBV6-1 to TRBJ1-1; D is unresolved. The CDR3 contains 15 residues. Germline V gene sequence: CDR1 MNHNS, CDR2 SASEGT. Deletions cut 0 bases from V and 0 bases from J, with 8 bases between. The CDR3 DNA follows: TGTGCCAGCAGTGAAGCTCGGGTTATGAACACTGAAGCTTTCTTT. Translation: CASSEARVMNTEAFF.

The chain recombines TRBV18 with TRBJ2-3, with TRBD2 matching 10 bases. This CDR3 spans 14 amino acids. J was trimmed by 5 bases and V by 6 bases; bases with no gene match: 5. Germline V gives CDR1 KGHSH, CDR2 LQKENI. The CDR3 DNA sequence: TGTGCCAGCTCCGGACTAGCGGCAGGAGATACGCAGTATTTT. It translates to CASSGLAAGDTQYF.

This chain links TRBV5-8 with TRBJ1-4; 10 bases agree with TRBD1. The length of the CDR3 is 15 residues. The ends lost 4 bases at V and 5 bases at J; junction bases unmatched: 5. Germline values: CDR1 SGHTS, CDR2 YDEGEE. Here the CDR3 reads CASSGTGVGNEKLFF. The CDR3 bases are TGTGCCAGCAGCGGGACAGGGGTTGGGAATGAAAAACTGTTTTTT.

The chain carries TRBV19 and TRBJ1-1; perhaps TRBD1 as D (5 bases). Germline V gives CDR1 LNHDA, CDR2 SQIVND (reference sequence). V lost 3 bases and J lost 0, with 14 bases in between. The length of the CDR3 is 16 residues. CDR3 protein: CASSMGRTIMNTEAFF. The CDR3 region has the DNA TGTGCCAGTAGTATGGGTCGGACAATCATGAACACTGAAGCTTTCTTT.

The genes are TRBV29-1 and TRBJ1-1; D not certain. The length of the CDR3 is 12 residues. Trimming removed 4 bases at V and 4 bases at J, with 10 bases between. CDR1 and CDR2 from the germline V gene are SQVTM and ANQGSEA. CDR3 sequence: CSVGGFGTEAFF. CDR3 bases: TGCAGCGTTGGCGGATTCGGCACTGAAGCTTTCTTT.

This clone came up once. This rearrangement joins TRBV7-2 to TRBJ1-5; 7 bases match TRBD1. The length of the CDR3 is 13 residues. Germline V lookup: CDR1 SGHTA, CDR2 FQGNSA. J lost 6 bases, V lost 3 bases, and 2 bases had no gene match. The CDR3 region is CASSFDRVQPQHF. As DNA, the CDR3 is TGTGCCAGCAGCTTCGACAGGGTTCAGCCCCAGCATTTT.